The 26 T cell receptor beta chains below were found in one sample sequenced in a study of regulatory T cells in long-lasting Graves disease. CDR3 regions were amplified by Arm-PCR using iRepertoire HTBI primers to build TCR beta libraries. TCRdb analysed the multiplex PCR reads with MiXCR anew, one entry per CDR3 protein. Of more than 650,000 distinct CDR3 sequences listed, about 30% are singletons. Indicated time point: persistent/refractory GD, antithyroid drugs over 5 years with positive TRAb. Extracted RNA from PBMCs served as the source of the TCR library. The sample consisted of peripheral blood mononuclear cells (PBMCs), taken when the disease was refractory, from a patient treated with antithyroid drugs. The receptors were gathered from a female donor with Graves disease.

In this sample, this clonotype turned up once. The chain combines TRBV19 with TRBJ2-7; D possibly matches TRBD1 or TRBD2 (6 bases each). The V end was cut by 1 base, the J end by 5 bases, with 15 bases between. The CDR3 consists of 15 residues. CDR1 and CDR2 (germline): LNHDA, SQIVND (reference sequence). CDR3 region: CASSIGGGRVHEQYF. As DNA, the CDR3 is TGTGCCAGTAGTATAGGTGGGGGGCGCGTCCACGAGCAGTACTTC.

This clonotype was observed at least ten times. The chain couples TRBV11-2 to TRBJ1-6; D uncertain. The germline V gene has CDR1 SGHAT and CDR2 FQNNGV. V was clipped by 0 bases and J by 11 bases, with 14 bases between them. The CDR3 has 15 residues. CDR3 sequence: CASSLDGGRTAPLHF. In DNA form, the CDR3 reads TGTGCCAGCAGCTTAGATGGTGGACGGACCGCACCCCTCCACTTT.

V usage is TRBV4-1 and J usage is TRBJ2-5; D perhaps matches TRBD2 (6 bases). The CDR3 spans 15 residues. Per the germline V gene, CDR1 is MGHRA and CDR2 is YSYEKL. V dropped 0 bases and J dropped 0 bases, with 8 bases sitting between them. In DNA, the CDR3 is TGCGCCAGCAGCCAAGATGCTAGCGACCAAGAGACCCAGTACTTC. It codes for CASSQDASDQETQYF.

The chain carries TRBV13 and TRBJ2-4; TRBD2 agrees at 9 bases. The CDR3 runs 16 residues. V shed 5 bases and J 8 bases; nucleotides not matched to a gene: 13. Germline V gives CDR1 PRHDT, CDR2 FYEKMQ (reference sequence). DNA for the CDR3: TGTGCCAGCAGCGCGGGAGGGGCCAGATTAAGGGACATTCAGTACTTC. Translated: CASSAGGARLRDIQYF.

This clonotype was counted a few times. J is TRBJ1-2 and V is TRBV29-1; perhaps TRBD1 as D (6 bases). The V gene lost 6 bases and the J gene lost 6 bases, with 14 bases spanning the gap. This CDR3 comprises 12 residues. Germline V gene data show CDR1 as SQVTM and CDR2 as ANQGSEA. CDR3 coding DNA: TGCAGCGTGGGGGGGCAGGACCATGGCTACACCTTC. Its translation: CSVGGQDHGYTF.

At least ten counts were recorded for this clonotype. The J gene is TRBJ2-5, the V gene TRBV28; tentatively, D is TRBD2 (6 bases). Looked up from germline, CDR1 is MDHEN and CDR2 is SYDVKM. The length of the CDR3 is 15 residues. The V end was cut by 2 bases, the J end by 2 bases, with 12 bases between. The CDR3 DNA follows: TGTGCCAGCAGTTTAAGGGTGGGGAGGCAAGAGACCCAGTACTTC. Translated, it gives CASSLRVGRQETQYF. Drawing the rest from reference TRBV28 and TRBJ2-5, the complete variable domain is DVKVTQSSRYLVKRTGEKVFLECVQDMDHENMFWYRQDPGLGLRLIYFSYDVKMKEKGDIPEGYSVSREKKERFSLILESASTNQTSMYLCASSLRVGRQETQYFGPGTRLLVL.

J is TRBJ1-2 and V is TRBV6-4; perhaps TRBD1 as D (6 bases). Germline lookup yields CDR1 MRHNA and CDR2 SNTAGT. The length of the CDR3 is 13 residues. Trimming removed 6 bases at V and 6 bases at J, with 14 bases between. This CDR3 is CASSAGTFDGYTF. In DNA form, the CDR3 reads TGTGCCAGCAGCGCCGGGACATTTGATGGCTACACCTTC.

The chain has TRBV28 and TRBJ1-1; D may be TRBD1 (5 bases). V dropped 2 bases and J dropped 4 bases, with 14 bases sitting between them. Germline V gene sequence: CDR1 MDHEN, CDR2 SYDVKM. The CDR3 loop spans 15 amino acids. CDR3 loop: CASSLRGPGGTEAFF. The CDR3 nucleotides read TGTGCCAGCAGTTTACGGGGACCGGGGGGCACTGAAGCTTTCTTT.

This clonotype was counted ten times or more. The chain uses TRBV28 and TRBJ1-2; 11 nucleotides line up with TRBD1. Trimming took 4 bases from V and 8 from J; bases not matched to a gene: 6. The germline V gene has CDR1 MDHEN and CDR2 SYDVKM. The CDR3 sequence is 14 residues long. The CDR3: CASSSGQGAVGYTF. CDR3 sequence (DNA): TGTGCCAGCAGTTCTGGACAGGGGGCGGTAGGCTACACCTTC.

This clonotype was observed many times. The J gene is TRBJ2-7, the V gene TRBV11-2; 9 bases fit TRBD2. J gave up 5 bases and V 6 bases, and 8 bases lay outside the gene matches. Germline CDR1 SGHAT, CDR2 FQNNGV. The CDR3 is made up of 14 amino acids. The CDR3 loop is CASRRTGTSNEQYF. CDR3 coding DNA: TGTGCCAGCAGGCGAACCGGGACTAGCAACGAGCAGTACTTC.

The J gene is TRBJ2-2, the V gene TRBV7-9, with unresolved D. The germline CDR1 and CDR2 sequences are SEHNR and FQNEAQ (reference sequence). This CDR3 is 15 amino acids long. V shed 6 bases and J shed 0 bases, with 11 bases lying between them. In DNA, the CDR3 is TGTGCCAGCAGTCCAGACTCGGCGAACACCGGGGAGCTGTTTTTT. Translated: CASSPDSANTGELFF.

This clonotype was found many times. The V gene is TRBV6-1, the J gene TRBJ2-7; weak D call: TRBD2 (5 bases). Germline CDR1 and CDR2: MNHNS and SASEGT. The CDR3 runs 15 residues. V was cut by 7 bases and J by 4 bases, with 20 bases left in between. CDR3 loop: CASTKPVGVGYEQYF. The CDR3 coding sequence is TGTGCCAGCACTAAACCAGTGGGAGTCGGGTACGAGCAGTACTTC.

This clonotype was counted a few times. The chain has TRBV28 and TRBJ1-5, with 9 bases identical to TRBD1. CDR3 length equals 17 residues. Germline-derived CDR1 and CDR2 are MDHEN and SYDVKM. V shed 4 bases and J 4 bases; nucleotides not matched to a gene: 11. Here the CDR3 reads CASSSLFKTGGNQPQHF. The CDR3 bases are TGTGCCAGCAGTTCCCTTTTTAAGACAGGGGGAAATCAGCCCCAGCATTTT.

The chain combines TRBV5-6 with TRBJ1-2; D is perhaps TRBD1 (5 bases). CDR1 and CDR2 from the germline V gene are SGHDT and YYEEEE. The germline V and J ends were trimmed by 5 bases and 4 bases, with 15 bases remaining between them. The CDR3 spans 14 residues. The CDR3 DNA reads TGTGCCAGCAGAAGGGACCGCCTAGGCTATGGCTACACCTTC. This gives the protein CASRRDRLGYGYTF.

This sequence joins TRBV27 and TRBJ2-5; 11 nucleotides agree with TRBD2. V was clipped by 1 base and J by 7 bases; unmatched bases: 5. This CDR3 comprises 15 residues. Germline V gives CDR1 MNHEY, CDR2 SMNVEV (reference sequence). The CDR3, as DNA: TGTGCCAGCAGTTTATGGGGCGGGACTAGCGGGACCCAGTACTTC. Protein sequence: CASSLWGGTSGTQYF.

This clonotype was detected a few times. The chain links TRBV29-1 to TRBJ1-5; D is possibly TRBD1 (5 bases). This CDR3 has 13 residues. Germline CDR1 SQVTM, CDR2 ANQGSEA. Between the trimmed V and J ends, which lost 4 bases and 0 bases, there was a span of 7 bases. CDR3 residues: CSVAGGSNQPQHF. In DNA, the CDR3 is TGCAGCGTTGCCGGGGGTAGCAATCAGCCCCAGCATTTT.

For the CDR3, the DNA is TGTGCCACCAGCAGAGCCGGGACAGGGGGGAATCAGCCCCAGCATTTT. This encodes CATSRAGTGGNQPQHF. This rearrangement joins TRBV15 to TRBJ1-5; 11 bases match TRBD1. The CDR3 runs to 16 residues. J lost 4 bases, V lost 1 base, and 3 bases had no gene match. The V gene's germline CDR1 is LNHNV and CDR2 YYDKDF (reference sequence).

V and J are TRBV18 and TRBJ1-1; no firm D call. Germline V lookup: CDR1 KGHSH, CDR2 LQKENI. The CDR3 consists of 15 residues. The V end lost 6 bases, the J end lost 1 base, and 15 bases lay between the germline ends. CDR3 nucleotide sequence: TGTGCCAGCTCCCCCTATCGGACTGGGAACACTGAAGCTTTCTTT. Translation gives CASSPYRTGNTEAFF.

This clonotype was seen at least ten times. The genes are TRBV6-5 and TRBJ2-2, with TRBD1 as a possible D gene (5 bases). The V and J ends lost 2 bases and 1 base respectively, with 14 bases between them. Germline assignment: CDR1 MNHEY and CDR2 SVGAGI. The CDR3 has 17 residues. DNA of the CDR3: TGTGCCAGCAGTTACGAGACAGTCTTCGGGAACACCGGGGAGCTGTTTTTT. Protein product: CASSYETVFGNTGELFF.

This clonotype was detected a few times. DNA for the CDR3: TGTGCCAGCAGCGCCTGGGACAGGGGGCGGCGTGGCTACACCTTC. Protein product: CASSAWDRGRRGYTF. The chain recombines TRBV9 with TRBJ1-2; TRBD1 agrees at 12 bases. V was pared by 3 bases and J by 7 bases, with 7 bases of the junction left unmatched. The CDR3 consists of 15 residues. Germline values: CDR1 SGDLS, CDR2 YYNGEE.

This clonotype was counted between two and nine times. This chain links TRBV6-1 with TRBJ1-1; D perhaps matches TRBD1 (6 bases). CDR1 MNHNS and CDR2 SASEGT come from the germline V gene. V lost 7 bases, J lost 8 bases, and 17 bases lay in between. CDR3 length: 13 residues. DNA for the CDR3: TGTGCCAGCACTCTACGGGACACAGAGGAAGCTTTCTTT. Protein: CASTLRDTEEAFF.

The chain carries TRBV5-6 and TRBJ1-2; TRBD1 matches 9 bases. CDR3 length equals 14 residues. Germline V gives CDR1 SGHDT, CDR2 YYEEEE. V shed 0 bases, J shed 8 bases, and the junction held 5 bases outside the gene matches. The chain's CDR3 is CASSLDRGRDGYTF. In DNA, the CDR3 is TGTGCCAGCAGCTTGGACAGGGGGCGCGACGGCTACACCTTC.

The chain joins TRBV10-3 to TRBJ2-5, with TRBD1 identical over 7 bases. The CDR3 has 14 residues. Looked up from germline, CDR1 is ENHRY and CDR2 is SYGVKD. The junction had 10 bases not matched to a gene; V was cut back by 10 bases and J by 2 bases. Here the CDR3 DNA reads TGTGCCACCAAACCGGGACAGCCACAAGAGACCCAGTACTTC. Translating gives CATKPGQPQETQYF.

This clonotype was seen only a few times. The V and J genes are TRBV7-9 and TRBJ1-1, with D possibly being TRBD1 (5 bases). CDR1 SEHNR and CDR2 FQNEAQ come from the germline V gene (reference sequence). CDR3 size: 11 residues. Trimming removed 8 bases at V and 4 bases at J, with 8 bases between. The DNA of the CDR3 is TGTGCCAGCGGGACCGGCACTGAAGCTTTCTTT. This gives the protein CASGTGTEAFF. Full variable domain (missing parts from reference TRBV7-9 and TRBJ1-1): DTGVSQNPRHKITKRGQNVTFRCDPISEHNRLYWYRQTLGQGPEFLTYFQNEAQLEKSRLLSDRFSAERPKGSFSTLEIQRTEQGDSAMYLCASGTGTEAFFGQGTRLTVV.

In this sample, this clonotype turned up a few times. The V gene is TRBV5-1, the J gene TRBJ2-7; 7 bases align to TRBD1. The CDR3 is 15 residues long. The junction had 17 bases not matched to a gene; V was cut back by 7 bases and J by 7 bases. CDR1 is SGHRS, CDR2 YFSETQ, per germline. The CDR3 sequence: CASGPIGKGAEEQYF. CDR3 nucleotide sequence: TGCGCCAGCGGACCGATCGGAAAGGGGGCTGAGGAGCAGTACTTC.

The chain combines TRBV12-3 or TRBV12-4 with TRBJ2-5, with D hard to call. The germline V and J ends were trimmed by 3 bases and 3 bases, with 11 bases remaining between them. The length of the CDR3 is 14 residues. This chain's CDR3 is CASSFRAKKETQYF. DNA for the CDR3: TGTGCCAGCAGTTTCCGGGCCAAAAAAGAGACCCAGTACTTC.